The 18 T cell receptor beta chains below all came from one sample that was sequenced in a study of blood T cell repertoires in COVID-19. Repertoires were generated with immunoSEQ multiplex PCR, while TCRdb's copy carries only in-frame clones and drops some. The sample yields hundreds of thousands of clones, about 90% seen once. Specimen: PBMCs or T cells enriched from blood (not recorded which). The source is a woman under 30 who had recovered from COVID-19.

The chain is built from TRBV4-2 and TRBJ1-2; 7 nucleotides match TRBD1. The trim removed 1 base at V and 4 bases at J, leaving 6 bases unmatched. The CDR3 is made up of 15 amino acids. The germline CDR1 and CDR2 sequences are LGHNA and YNFKEQ. CDR3 nucleotides: TGTGCCAGCAGCCAAGTGAGACAGGGTTCCTATGGCTACACCTTC. Amino acids: CASSQVRQGSYGYTF.

J is TRBJ1-5 and V is TRBV19, with 8 positions matching TRBD1. The CDR3 covers 17 residues. The germline CDR1 and CDR2 sequences are LNHDA and SQIVND (reference sequence). V shed 5 bases and J 2 bases; nucleotides not matched to a gene: 11. This CDR3 reads CASSPRGRLSGNQPQHF. The DNA for the CDR3 is TGTGCCAGTAGTCCCAGGGGGCGCTTGAGCGGCAATCAGCCCCAGCATTTT.

This sequence joins TRBV3-1 (or the pseudogene TRBV3-2) and TRBJ1-1, with D perhaps matching TRBD1 (6 bases). Germline lookup yields CDR1 LGHDT and CDR2 YNNKEL (reference sequence). The CDR3 is 16 amino acids. V lost 4 bases and J 0 bases, leaving 15 bases between the germline ends. CDR3 sequence (DNA): TGTGCCAGCAGCCCCCCCAGGGGAGGGATGAACACTGAAGCTTTCTTT. It specifies CASSPPRGGMNTEAFF.

The chain uses TRBV5-1 and TRBJ2-5; D gene uncertain. The CDR3 totals 14 residues. CDR1 and CDR2 (germline): SGHRS, YFSETQ. V was clipped by 1 base and J by 5 bases, with 12 bases between them. The CDR3 nucleotides read TGCGCCAGCAGCTTGCGCAGCGCCGGGGAGACCCAGTACTTC. Its protein product is CASSLRSAGETQYF.

V and J are TRBV6-9 and TRBJ2-7, with a tentative D call TRBD1 (6 bases). V lost 5 bases and J 6 bases, leaving 11 bases between the germline ends. CDR3 length equals 12 residues. Germline V gives CDR1 MNHGY, CDR2 SVAAGI. Here the CDR3 reads CASSTQGTEQYF. The CDR3 coding sequence is TGTGCCAGCAGTACCCAGGGGACCGAGCAGTACTTC.

V and J are TRBV6-7 and TRBJ2-7; 7 positions match TRBD1. TRBV6-7 is an ORF for which the function is uncertain. V shed 4 bases and J 0 bases; nucleotides not matched to a gene: 6. The CDR3 runs 15 residues. In DNA form, the CDR3 reads TGTGCCAGCAGTTGCCCCGGGACAGACTCCTACGAGCAGTACTTC. It specifies CASSCPGTDSYEQYF.

The chain uses TRBV28 and TRBJ2-3; D is uncertain. CDR1 MDHEN and CDR2 SYDVKM come from the germline V gene. The CDR3 consists of 12 residues. Deletions cut 8 bases from V and 6 bases from J, with 12 bases between. CDR3 nucleotides: TGTGCCAGCTTCGCCTCTAGGGATACGCAGTATTTT. The encoded protein is CASFASRDTQYF.

The chain combines TRBV2 with TRBJ2-7; 7 positions agree with TRBD2. V lost 10 bases, J lost 4 bases, and 10 bases stayed unmatched. This CDR3 has 13 residues. Germline values: CDR1 SNHLY, CDR2 FYNNEI. The CDR3 DNA reads as TGTGCCAACTCCCTGACTAGCCGGTACGAGCAGTACTTC. Its translation: CANSLTSRYEQYF. The full variable domain, completed using reference TRBV2 and TRBJ2-7, is EPEVTQTPSHQVTQMGQEVILRCVPISNHLYFYWYRQILGQKVEFLVSFYNNEISEKSEIFDDQFSVERPDGSNFTLKIRSTKLEDSAMYFCANSLTSRYEQYFGPGTRLTVT.

The chain couples TRBV7-9 to TRBJ2-7; D is possibly TRBD2 (5 bases). The CDR3 is made up of 13 amino acids. Deletions cut 5 bases from V and 1 base from J, with 9 bases between. Germline V gene data show CDR1 as SEHNR and CDR2 as FQNEAQ (reference sequence). The CDR3 protein is CASSRDYSYEQYF. In DNA, the CDR3 is TGTGCCAGCAGCCGCGACTATTCCTACGAGCAGTACTTC.

V is TRBV28 and J is TRBJ2-2; D possibly corresponds to TRBD1 (5 bases). Trimming shortened V by 6 bases and J by 9 bases, and 23 bases separated the two germline ends. Germline CDR1 MDHEN, CDR2 SYDVKM. The CDR3 is 16 residues long. As DNA, the CDR3 is TGTGCCAGCAGCGGATCCAGGGTTCTGGGCCCCCGGGAGCTGTTTTTT. Translation gives CASSGSRVLGPRELFF.

This chain uses TRBV19 with TRBJ1-2, with D possibly being TRBD1 (5 bases). The CDR3 contains 14 residues. V lost 0 bases to trimming and J lost 4 bases, with 9 bases between them. Germline assignment: CDR1 LNHDA and CDR2 SQIVND (reference sequence). The CDR3 DNA sequence: TGTGCCAGTAGTATAGAAACAGGAACCTATGGCTACACCTTC. This sequence encodes CASSIETGTYGYTF.

The V gene is TRBV18, the J gene TRBJ2-1; 8 nucleotides agree with TRBD1. Trimming cost V 2 bases and J 3 bases; bases outside gene matches: 6. CDR1 KGHSH and CDR2 LQKENI come from the germline V gene. This CDR3 comprises 16 residues. The CDR3 sequence is CASSPVPGQDYNEQFF. In nucleotides, the CDR3 is TGTGCCAGCTCACCAGTACCGGGACAGGACTACAATGAGCAGTTCTTC.

The V call is TRBV10-3, the J call TRBJ1-5; 7 bases match TRBD1. Trimming took 1 base from V and 0 from J; bases not matched to a gene: 9. This CDR3 contains 18 residues. CDR1 and CDR2 from the germline V gene are ENHRY and SYGVKD. As DNA, the CDR3 is TGTGCCATCAGTGAGTTTCAGGGGGGCCCTTATAGCAATCAGCCCCAGCATTTT. This sequence encodes CAISEFQGGPYSNQPQHF.

Worth noting for this clone: The same CDR3 can be traced to other DNA sequences in this sample. The rearrangement links TRBV7-6 to TRBJ2-7, with D maybe TRBD1 (5 bases). The length of the CDR3 is 13 residues. Trimming took 1 base from V and 2 from J, leaving 6 bases between them. In germline, CDR1 is SGHVS, CDR2 FNYEAQ. The CDR3, as DNA: TGTGCCAGCAGCTTAGGACAGCCCTACGAGCAGTACTTC. Protein sequence: CASSLGQPYEQYF.

V and J are TRBV18 and TRBJ2-1; the match to TRBD2 covers 8 bases. Germline lookup yields CDR1 KGHSH and CDR2 LQKENI. J was trimmed by 10 bases and V by 2 bases; bases with no gene match: 16. This CDR3 has 17 residues. The CDR3 is CASSPGLPGGQVKEQFF. The CDR3 nucleotides read TGTGCCAGCTCACCAGGGTTACCGGGAGGGCAGGTCAAGGAGCAGTTCTTC.

The chain is built from TRBV2 and TRBJ1-5, with 7 bases that match TRBD1. V lost 7 bases and J lost 6; bases outside the gene matches: 18. CDR1 and CDR2 from the germline V gene are SNHLY and FYNNEI. The CDR3 extends over 17 amino acids. The CDR3 nucleotides read TGTGCCAGCACCCCTGATAGAGGGGGCCTGCCGACTCAGCCCCAGCATTTT. Protein: CASTPDRGGLPTQPQHF.

The rearrangement links TRBV9 to TRBJ2-2; TRBD2 is a possible D gene (5 bases). There are 14 residues in the CDR3. Germline lookup yields CDR1 SGDLS and CDR2 YYNGEE. The V end was cut by 3 bases, the J end by 13 bases, with 19 bases between. The DNA of the CDR3 is TGTGCCAGCAGCGCCTCGCGGACTGTTAGAGGGCTGTTTTTT. This translates into CASSASRTVRGLFF.

V gene TRBV19 combines with J gene TRBJ1-5, with 8 bases identical to TRBD1. Per the germline V gene, CDR1 is LNHDA and CDR2 is SQIVND (reference sequence). This CDR3 region has 15 residues. The V gene end was trimmed by 7 bases and the J gene end by 5 bases; junction bases not matched to a gene: 10. The CDR3 DNA is TGTGCCAGTATTGATGGCACAGGGGGTTATCAGCCCCAGCATTTT. Translation: CASIDGTGGYQPQHF.